These 21 T cell receptor beta chains originate from one sample sequenced in a study of T cell changes during pregnancy in multiple sclerosis. TCRdb's copy holds only in-frame clones and misses some; the assay was immunoSEQ multiplex PCR. The sample holds 25,000 to 30,000 clones; 89% are singletons and the top ten take about 0.5%. The sample in question was CD4+ T cells from peripheral blood mononuclear cells, obtained in the first trimester of pregnancy. These receptors all stem from a female donor in good health, enrolled as a control in a pregnancy study.

The gene calls are TRBV19 and TRBJ1-5; weak D call: TRBD1 (6 bases). The CDR3 spans 15 residues. Trimming shortened V by 6 bases and J by 5 bases, and 17 bases separated the two germline ends. Germline V gives CDR1 LNHDA, CDR2 SQIVND (reference sequence). The CDR3 here is CASSLAGASYQPQHF. The CDR3 region has the DNA TGTGCCAGTAGCCTGGCAGGGGCTTCGTATCAGCCCCAGCATTTT.

The rearrangement links TRBV5-1 to TRBJ1-6, with 9 bases that match TRBD1. Trimming at V came to 0 bases and at J to 5 bases, leaving 0 bases not matched to a gene. CDR1 and CDR2 from the germline V gene are SGHRS and YFSETQ. This CDR3 spans 15 amino acids. This CDR3 reads CASSLGDRDNSPLHF. DNA for the CDR3: TGCGCCAGCAGCTTGGGGGACAGGGATAATTCACCCCTCCACTTT.

As regards this clone: At one of its ends the junction is not consistent with the germline gene, which may arise from a read error. The sample holds other DNA sequences that translate to the same CDR3. This chain links TRBV4-2 with TRBJ1-1; D unclear. Germline-derived CDR1 and CDR2 are LGHNA and YNFKEQ. There are 15 residues in the CDR3. The CDR3 sequence is CASSQVDIWNTEAFF. The CDR3 DNA follows: TGTGCCAGTAGCCAAGTTGACATCTGGAACACTGAAGCTTTCTTT.

This chain joins TRBV7-9 and TRBJ1-2; 9 bases match TRBD1. Unmatched junction bases numbered 1, after V lost 5 bases and J lost 3 bases. CDR3 length: 13 residues. CDR1 SEHNR and CDR2 FQNEAQ come from the germline V gene (reference sequence). The CDR3 loop is CASSTGGDYGYTF. Here the CDR3 DNA reads TGTGCCAGCAGCACAGGGGGCGACTATGGCTACACCTTC.

The chain joins TRBV28 to TRBJ1-5; D is unclear. CDR1 MDHEN and CDR2 SYDVKM come from the germline V gene. This CDR3 has 16 amino acids. V was cut by 1 base and J by 0 bases, with 10 bases left in between. CDR3 residues: CASSLFLSSSNQPQHF. The CDR3 DNA reads as TGTGCCAGCAGTTTATTCCTAAGTTCTAGCAATCAGCCCCAGCATTTT.

The J gene is TRBJ1-3, the V gene TRBV19; 7 positions agree with TRBD1. This CDR3 region has 14 residues. V shed 7 bases and J 2 bases; nucleotides not matched to a gene: 5. Per the germline V gene, CDR1 is LNHDA and CDR2 is SQIVND (reference sequence). CDR3 sequence reads: CASNRQGAGNTIYF. The CDR3 DNA is TGTGCCAGTAATCGGCAGGGGGCTGGAAACACCATATATTTT.

This clone was recorded a few times. The gene calls are TRBV9 and TRBJ1-2, with D possibly matching TRBD1 (5 bases). Germline loops: CDR1 SGDLS, CDR2 YYNGEE. Between the trimmed V and J ends, which lost 0 bases and 0 bases, there was a span of 9 bases. The CDR3 loop spans 15 amino acids. In DNA, the CDR3 is TGTGCCAGCAGCGTAGGGGGCCGAGCTAACTATGGCTACACCTTC. Protein: CASSVGGRANYGYTF.

The V gene is TRBV19, the J gene TRBJ2-2; 8 bases line up with TRBD1. Looked up from germline, CDR1 is LNHDA and CDR2 is SQIVND (reference sequence). J gave up 3 bases and V 7 bases, and 10 bases lay outside the gene matches. The CDR3 is 16 residues long. The CDR3 DNA sequence: TGTGCCAGTACTCTAAGGGCAGGGGGCGACACCGGGGAGCTGTTTTTT. Translating gives CASTLRAGGDTGELFF.

The CDR3 region has the DNA TGTGCCAGCAGCTACTGGACTAGCGGGATGAACAATGAGCAGTTCTTC. Translating it yields CASSYWTSGMNNEQFF. The V and J genes are TRBV7-2 and TRBJ2-1; 12 bases are shared with TRBD2. With 4 bases clipped from V and 5 bases from J, the junction kept 6 bases outside the gene matches. CDR3 length: 16 amino acids. Germline loops: CDR1 SGHTA, CDR2 FQGNSA. Based on the CDR3 plus reference TRBV7-2 and TRBJ2-1, the full variable domain is GAGVSQSPSNKVTEKGKDVELRCDPISGHTALYWYRQSLGQGLEFLIYFQGNSAPDKSGLPSDRFSAERTGGSVSTLTIQRTQQEDSAVYLCASSYWTSGMNNEQFFGPGTRLTVL.

This chain links TRBV12-5 with TRBJ2-1; TRBD2 matches at 10 bases. The CDR3 is 17 residues long. V shed 2 bases, J shed 7 bases, and the junction held 11 bases outside the gene matches. In germline, CDR1 is LGHNT, CDR2 FRNRAP. In DNA form, the CDR3 reads TGTGCTAGTGGTTTGCCGCTAGCGGGAGTCTTACCTAATGAGCAGTTCTTC. Protein sequence: CASGLPLAGVLPNEQFF.

J is TRBJ1-1 and V is TRBV5-4; 9 positions match TRBD1. Losses at the gene ends were 4 bases for V and 6 bases for J; bases not matched to a gene: 7. CDR1 is SGHNT and CDR2 is YYREEE in the germline V gene (reference sequence). CDR3 length equals 14 residues. This CDR3 is CASSDGTGFSEAFF. CDR3 bases: TGTGCCAGCAGCGACGGGACAGGGTTCTCTGAAGCTTTCTTT.

This clone was recorded once. The V and J genes are TRBV7-2 and TRBJ2-7; 8 bases line up with TRBD1. This CDR3 is built from 14 residues. The germline gives CDR1 SGHTA, CDR2 FQGNSA. V lost 5 bases, J lost 6 bases, and 9 bases stayed unmatched. The CDR3 DNA sequence: TGTGCCAGCAGCCACAGACCGACAGGGGTCGAGCAGTACTTC. Translated: CASSHRPTGVEQYF.

CDR3 residues: CASGLTPPGEQYF. In DNA, the CDR3 is TGTGCTAGTGGTTTGACACCCCCAGGGGAGCAGTACTTC. The chain recombines TRBV12-5 with TRBJ2-7, with D possibly being TRBD1 (5 bases). V was cut by 2 bases and J by 7 bases, with 12 bases left in between. This CDR3 comprises 13 residues. Germline values: CDR1 LGHNT, CDR2 FRNRAP. The full variable domain, completed using reference TRBV12-5 and TRBJ2-7, is DARVTQTPRHKVTEMGQEVTMRCQPILGHNTVFWYRQTMMQGLELLAYFRNRAPLDDSGMPKDRFSAEMPDATLATLKIQPSEPRDSAVYFCASGLTPPGEQYFGPGTRLTVT.

This chain links TRBV18 with TRBJ1-2, with D unresolved. The CDR3 length is 16 residues. The V end was cut by 3 bases, the J end by 0 bases, with 14 bases between. Germline CDR1 reads KGHSH; CDR2 reads LQKENI. This CDR3 reads CASSPLRETTNYGYTF. The CDR3 DNA follows: TGTGCCAGCTCACCCCTACGGGAGACCACTAACTATGGCTACACCTTC.

The CDR3 spells CASSLSGGNEQFF. As DNA, the CDR3 is TGTGCCAGCAGCCTTTCGGGGGGTAATGAGCAGTTCTTC. V and J are TRBV14 and TRBJ2-1; 7 bases align to TRBD2. Germline assignment: CDR1 SGHDN and CDR2 FVKESK. This CDR3 region has 13 residues. V was pared by 4 bases and J by 7 bases, with 4 bases of the junction left unmatched.

The V and J genes are TRBV5-1 and TRBJ2-5, with 15 positions matching TRBD2. The closer fit of TRBJ2-7 to the DNA end suggests the J call may be wrong. This CDR3 spans 18 amino acids. The germline V gene encodes CDR1 SGHRS and CDR2 YFSETQ. The CDR3 protein is CASSFGGLAGGFRYEQYF. The CDR3 region has the DNA TGCGCCAGCAGCTTTGGAGGACTAGCGGGAGGGTTCCGGTACGAGCAGTACTTC.

The rearrangement joins TRBV28 to TRBJ2-7, with 9 bases fitting TRBD1. The V segment lost 5 bases and the J segment 6 bases; nucleotides outside the gene matches: 8. The CDR3 consists of 14 residues. Germline V gene sequence: CDR1 MDHEN, CDR2 SYDVKM. CDR3 sequence (DNA): TGTGCCAGCAGTCGAAACAGGGGGCTCGGCGAGCAGTACTTC. Encoded protein: CASSRNRGLGEQYF.

This chain connects TRBV11-2 to TRBJ2-2, with D possibly matching TRBD1 (6 bases). This CDR3 comprises 14 residues. V lost 5 bases and J 4 bases, leaving 11 bases between the germline ends. Germline V lookup: CDR1 SGHAT, CDR2 FQNNGV. The CDR3 reads CASSVTGSTGELFF. The CDR3 region has the DNA TGTGCCAGCAGCGTGACAGGAAGCACCGGGGAGCTGTTTTTT.

This clone was detected only once. This sequence joins TRBV6-1 and TRBJ2-2; 10 nucleotides line up with TRBD2. Unmatched junction bases numbered 0, after V lost 5 bases and J lost 3 bases. The CDR3 contains 14 residues. Germline V gives CDR1 MNHNS, CDR2 SASEGT. The CDR3 spells CASSSGRDTGELFF. The DNA of the CDR3 is TGTGCCAGCAGTAGCGGGAGGGACACCGGGGAGCTGTTTTTT.

The V gene is TRBV5-4, the J gene TRBJ2-5; possible D gene TRBD1, 6 bases. The DNA matches TRBJ2-7 better at its end, which makes the J call doubtful. The CDR3 runs 14 residues. Germline V CDR1 and CDR2: SGHNT, YYREEE (reference sequence). CDR3 DNA sequence: TGTGCCAGCAGCCCCGGGACACTACTTGGCGAGCAGTACTTC. Residues: CASSPGTLLGEQYF.

The chain uses TRBV2 and TRBJ1-3, with TRBD1 as a possible D gene (6 bases). CDR1 is SNHLY, CDR2 FYNNEI, per germline. The CDR3 is 13 amino acids. V lost 5 bases and J 8 bases, leaving 13 bases between the germline ends. Written as DNA, the CDR3 is TGTGCCAGCAGTTACAGGGTCTGGGACACCATATATTTT. This encodes CASSYRVWDTIYF.